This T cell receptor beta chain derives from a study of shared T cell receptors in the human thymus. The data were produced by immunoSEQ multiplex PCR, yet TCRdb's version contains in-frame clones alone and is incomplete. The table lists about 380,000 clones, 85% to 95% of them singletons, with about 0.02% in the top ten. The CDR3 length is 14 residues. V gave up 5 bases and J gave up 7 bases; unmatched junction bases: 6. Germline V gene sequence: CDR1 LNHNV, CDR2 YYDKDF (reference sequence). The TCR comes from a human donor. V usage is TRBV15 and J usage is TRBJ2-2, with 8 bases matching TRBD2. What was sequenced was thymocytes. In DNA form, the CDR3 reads TGTGCCACCAGCGTCGGGAGGGCGCACGGGGAGCTGTTTTTT. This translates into CATSVGRAHGELFF.